The rows below give T cell receptor beta chains drawn from one sample of a study of vaccination effects on CD4 cells after COVID-19. Data came from immunoSEQ multiplex PCR; TCRdb stores just in-frame clones and leaves some out. This table holds approximately 40,000 clones, roughly 70% found once. Their recognized antigens are unknown. The sample in question was CD4+ T cells from PBMCs cultured with SARS-CoV-2 spike peptides, obtained before COVID-19 vaccination. These TCRs come from a human donor who received a COVID-19 vaccine. Both conserved end residues are trimmed from each CDR3. A D gene is named only where the DNA matches it firmly.

J: TRBJ1-2
V: TRBV28
D: .
CDR3: ASSSSTGHYGYT

J: TRBJ2-1
V: TRBV6-6
D: .
CDR3: ASSQDFASYNEQF

J: TRBJ1-6
V: TRBV5-1
D: TRBD1
CDR3: ASSIQGAGGNSPLH

J: TRBJ1-1
V: TRBV6-2/TRBV6-3
D: .
CDR3: ASSYRVTEAF

J: TRBJ1-6
V: TRBV28
D: .
CDR3: ASLSSYNSPLH

J: TRBJ1-6
V: TRBV7-2
D: TRBD1
CDR3: ASRSRTGGSPLH

J: TRBJ1-1
V: TRBV5-6
D: TRBD1
CDR3: ASSSGTGMNTEAF

J: TRBJ1-2
V: TRBV2
D: TRBD1
CDR3: ASSYADDRANYGYT

J: TRBJ1-2
V: TRBV6-5
D: .
CDR3: ASWGRGASTYGYT

J: TRBJ1-2
V: TRBV11-2
D: TRBD1
CDR3: ASSHRGRTPTSDYGYT

J: TRBJ1-1
V: TRBV4-2
D: .
CDR3: ASTGVAIKAEAF

J: TRBJ1-2
V: TRBV20-1
D: .
CDR3: SASGDTYGYT

J: TRBJ2-5
V: TRBV7-9
D: .
CDR3: ASSLDSGEETQY

J: TRBJ1-5
V: TRBV19
D: TRBD1
CDR3: ASRRQGSQPQH

J: TRBJ1-5
V: TRBV12-3/TRBV12-4
D: .
CDR3: ASRPQGNQPQH

J: TRBJ2-1
V: TRBV30
D: TRBD2
CDR3: AWSVGVLAAYNEQF

J: TRBJ2-7
V: TRBV28
D: TRBD1
CDR3: ASRGYGTEGEEQY

J: TRBJ1-1
V: TRBV19
D: .
CDR3: ASSLRGGNTEAF

J: TRBJ2-5
V: TRBV9
D: TRBD2
CDR3: ASTLLAGAGETQY

J: TRBJ2-1
V: TRBV5-1
D: TRBD2
CDR3: ASSSDPGTSLTEQF

J: TRBJ1-5
V: TRBV4-3
D: .
CDR3: ASSQGLSGTSNQPQH

J: TRBJ1-4
V: TRBV6-5
D: TRBD1
CDR3: ASSATRGENEKLF

J: TRBJ1-4
V: TRBV30
D: .
CDR3: AWSPGLPEKLF

J: TRBJ2-2
V: TRBV30
D: TRBD1
CDR3: AWSGLDRATGELF

J: TRBJ1-2
V: TRBV9
D: .
CDR3: ASSRQALNYGYT

J: TRBJ1-1
V: TRBV30
D: .
CDR3: AWSVPGDSEAF

J: TRBJ2-6
V: TRBV10-3
D: .
CDR3: ATGRSWISGANVLT

J: TRBJ2-7
V: TRBV6-2/TRBV6-3
D: .
CDR3: ASSRGGAGGIYEQY

J: TRBJ2-7
V: TRBV6-5
D: .
CDR3: ATGTSPYEQY

J: TRBJ2-1
V: TRBV19
D: TRBD2
CDR3: ASNGRPYNEQF

J: TRBJ2-3
V: TRBV10-2
D: .
CDR3: ASSEAARVTDTQY

J: TRBJ1-2
V: TRBV7-2
D: TRBD1
CDR3: ASRFTGGGYT

J: TRBJ1-2
V: TRBV5-5
D: .
CDR3: ASSLTGQIYGYT

J: TRBJ1-2
V: TRBV28
D: .
CDR3: ASSLELRSYGYT

J: TRBJ1-4
V: TRBV7-9
D: .
CDR3: ASSSGPEKLF

J: TRBJ2-1
V: TRBV19
D: TRBD2
CDR3: ASGRRTSALVSSFNEQF

J: TRBJ2-7
V: TRBV5-5
D: .
CDR3: ASSLAAGEDEQY

J: TRBJ2-2
V: TRBV6-5
D: TRBD1
CDR3: ASSYLMTGLAGELF

J: TRBJ2-7
V: TRBV9
D: TRBD2
CDR3: ASSVEAGGEREQY

J: TRBJ1-6
V: TRBV2
D: TRBD1
CDR3: ASSEAGTGDSPLH

J: TRBJ1-2
V: TRBV7-9
D: .
CDR3: ASSLGSGGSNYGYT

J: TRBJ2-1
V: TRBV11-2
D: .
CDR3: ASSARGSEQF

J: TRBJ2-2
V: TRBV10-3
D: TRBD2
CDR3: AISGSSGASNTGELF

J: TRBJ2-7
V: TRBV5-1
D: .
CDR3: ASSLAPTGTPADSYEQY

J: TRBJ2-1
V: TRBV5-6
D: .
CDR3: ASSLYSLTPYNEQF

J: TRBJ1-1
V: TRBV25-1
D: TRBD1
CDR3: ASSGTGTEAF